Each of the 20 T cell receptor beta chains below was sequenced from the same sample in a study of vaccination and CD4 T cells after COVID-19. These receptors lack a known antigen. The treatment: roughly 10-day PBMC culture with coronavirus spike peptide pools or control peptides (ViraFEST assay). An Oncomine TCR Beta short-read assay was used to sequence the DNA from cultured CD4+ T cells. MiXCR, applied by TCRdb to the PCR reads, yields one record per CDR3 protein. The sample has around 25,000 distinct CDR3 sequences, roughly 53% seen once. The sample was CD4+ T cells from blood, cultured in vitro. The receptors shown here come from a human donor who had recovered from COVID-19.

This clonotype was observed a few times. V is TRBV6-1 and J is TRBJ2-5, with D possibly being TRBD1 (6 bases). The germline V gene encodes CDR1 MNHNS and CDR2 SASEGT. The CDR3 runs 13 residues. Trimming removed 8 bases at V and 1 base at J, with 11 bases between. The CDR3 DNA is TGTGCCAGCCTATTGGACAGCCAAGAGACCCAGTACTTC. As protein: CASLLDSQETQYF.

The chain combines TRBV7-2 with TRBJ1-2; no firm D call. The germline V gene encodes CDR1 SGHTA and CDR2 FQGNSA. The V and J ends lost 4 bases and 0 bases respectively, with 6 bases between them. The CDR3 spans 13 residues. The chain's CDR3 is CASSSLANYGYTF. CDR3 bases: TGTGCCAGCAGCTCCCTGGCTAACTATGGCTACACCTTC.

A few counts support this clonotype. The DNA for the CDR3 is TGTGCCACCAGTGAAGGAGCGGGGGGACAAGAGACCCAGTACTTC. As protein: CATSEGAGGQETQYF. This chain connects TRBV24-1 to TRBJ2-5; 9 positions agree with TRBD2. Germline V gene lookup returns CDR1 KGHDR and CDR2 SFDVKD. CDR3 length: 15 amino acids. The J segment lost 2 bases and the V segment lost 4 bases, leaving 4 bases of the junction unmatched.

Only a few counts were recorded for this clonotype. J is TRBJ1-2 and V is TRBV7-2; no definite D call. Germline CDR1 is SGHTA and CDR2 is FQGNSA. The CDR3 extends over 16 amino acids. V lost 5 bases and J 4 bases, leaving 20 bases between the germline ends. The CDR3 DNA reads TGTGCCAGCAGCACCGGGCCGTCTCCCGGCCCCTATGGCTACACCTTC. As protein: CASSTGPSPGPYGYTF.

The V and J genes are TRBV2 and TRBJ1-5; 11 nucleotides align to TRBD1. The V and J ends lost 4 bases and 4 bases, in that order; junction bases with no gene match: 6. The CDR3 is 16 amino acids. The germline CDR1 and CDR2 sequences are SNHLY and FYNNEI. As DNA, the CDR3 is TGTGCCAGCAGTGCTGGACAGGGGGCACAAAATCAGCCCCAGCATTTT. Translation: CASSAGQGAQNQPQHF. The whole variable domain, remainder taken from reference TRBV2 and TRBJ1-5, is EPEVTQTPSHQVTQMGQEVILRCVPISNHLYFYWYRQILGQKVEFLVSFYNNEISEKSEIFDDQFSVERPDGSNFTLKIRSTKLEDSAMYFCASSAGQGAQNQPQHFGDGTRLSIL.

J is TRBJ2-7 and V is TRBV7-2; D not resolved. V was shortened by 6 bases and J by 2 bases, with 14 bases between the two germline ends. This CDR3 region has 14 residues. Germline V CDR1 and CDR2: SGHTA, FQGNSA. The CDR3 loop reads CASRFLPGPYEQYF. CDR3 in DNA: TGTGCCAGCAGATTTTTACCCGGACCCTACGAGCAGTACTTC.

The gene calls are TRBV6-1 and TRBJ2-7; 7 bases fit TRBD2. Germline V gives CDR1 MNHNS, CDR2 SASEGT. The CDR3 covers 12 residues. J was trimmed by 3 bases and V by 6 bases; bases with no gene match: 2. The CDR3 nucleotides read TGTGCCAGCAGACGGACTAGCTACGAGCAGTACTTC. This translates into CASRRTSYEQYF.

V is TRBV6-1 and J is TRBJ1-6, with no clear D. Germline CDR1 reads MNHNS; CDR2 reads SASEGT. CDR3 size: 14 residues. Between the trimmed V and J ends, which lost 6 bases and 7 bases, there was a span of 13 bases. The CDR3 coding sequence is TGTGCCAGCAGCGCTCGAGGGAAGAATTCACCCCTCCACTTT. Translation gives CASSARGKNSPLHF.

The chain uses TRBV19 and TRBJ1-6; possible D gene TRBD1, 5 bases. This CDR3 has 15 amino acids. The germline gives CDR1 LNHDA, CDR2 SQIVND (reference sequence). The germline V and J ends were trimmed by 4 bases and 0 bases, with 7 bases remaining between them. CDR3 residues: CASSTGGSYNSPLHF. For the CDR3, the DNA is TGTGCCAGTAGTACCGGGGGCTCCTATAATTCACCCCTCCACTTT. The complete variable domain, with remaining parts taken from reference TRBV19 and TRBJ1-6, reads DGGITQSPKYLFRKEGQNVTLSCEQNLNHDAMYWYRQDPGQGLRLIYYSQIVNDFQKGDIAEGYSVSREKKESFPLTVTSAQKNPTAFYLCASSTGGSYNSPLHFGNGTRLTVT.

The chain combines TRBV7-2 with TRBJ2-1; the D is unclear. Trimming took off 5 bases at V and 0 bases at J, with 11 bases between the two ends. The V gene's germline CDR1 is SGHTA and CDR2 FQGNSA. This CDR3 is 15 amino acids long. CDR3 sequence: CASSPQRLSYNEQFF. In DNA, the CDR3 is TGTGCCAGCAGCCCCCAAAGGCTCTCCTACAATGAGCAGTTCTTC.

This clonotype was observed a few times. This rearrangement joins TRBV6-1 to TRBJ1-5; D ambiguous. The V gene's germline CDR1 is MNHNS and CDR2 SASEGT. V was trimmed by 2 bases and J by 7 bases, leaving 9 bases between them. The CDR3 covers 13 residues. The CDR3 spells CASSELAGQPQHF. Here the CDR3 DNA reads TGTGCCAGCAGTGAATTGGCCGGGCAGCCCCAGCATTTT.

This rearrangement joins TRBV15 to TRBJ1-1; possible D gene TRBD1, 5 bases. Germline V gene sequence: CDR1 LNHNV, CDR2 YYDKDF (reference sequence). The ends were cut back, 3 bases at V and 0 bases at J, with 5 bases in the middle. CDR3 length equals 13 residues. The CDR3 nucleotides read TGTGCCACCAGCAGGGACATGAACACTGAAGCTTTCTTT. It encodes CATSRDMNTEAFF.

This sequence joins TRBV11-3 and TRBJ2-5, with D perhaps TRBD1 or TRBD2 (6 bases each). This CDR3 has 17 residues. The germline V gene encodes CDR1 SGHNT and CDR2 YENEEA. Deletions cut 0 bases from V and 5 bases from J, with 19 bases between. CDR3 amino acids: CASSLDFGRRGSETQYF. In DNA form, the CDR3 reads TGTGCCAGCAGCTTAGATTTCGGGAGAAGGGGGTCTGAGACCCAGTACTTC.

The rearrangement links TRBV6-5 to TRBJ2-7; D not resolved. This CDR3 has 14 residues. Trimming cost V 0 bases and J 0 bases, with 6 bases left between them. Per germline, CDR1 MNHEY and CDR2 SVGAGI. The CDR3 spells CASSYSGYSYEQYF. The DNA for the CDR3 is TGTGCCAGCAGTTACTCCGGGTACTCCTACGAGCAGTACTTC.

This chain uses TRBV2 with TRBJ2-7, with 8 bases that match TRBD2. CDR3 length: 13 residues. Germline V gives CDR1 SNHLY, CDR2 FYNNEI. Germline trimming cut 8 bases from V and 2 bases from J; bases unmatched to any gene: 5. The chain's CDR3 is CASLSGGPYEQYF. The CDR3 nucleotides are TGTGCCAGCCTATCGGGGGGGCCCTACGAGCAGTACTTC.

This clonotype has only a few counts. The chain carries TRBV24-1 and TRBJ1-5; tentative D call: TRBD1 (5 bases). Per germline, CDR1 KGHDR and CDR2 SFDVKD. This CDR3 has 14 amino acids. Trimming stripped 3 bases from V and 5 bases from J, with 10 bases between. CDR3 in amino acids: CATSDRDRDQPQHF. DNA of the CDR3: TGTGCCACCAGTGATAGGGACCGCGATCAGCCCCAGCATTTT.

The V and J genes are TRBV25-1 and TRBJ1-6, with TRBD1 matching 10 bases. J was trimmed by 10 bases and V by 4 bases; bases with no gene match: 4. CDR3 length: 14 residues. CDR1 is MGHDK and CDR2 is SYGVNS in the germline V gene. The CDR3: CASSGTGGMSPLHF. The CDR3 DNA is TGTGCCAGCAGTGGGACAGGGGGGATGTCACCCCTCCACTTT.

The J gene is TRBJ1-6, the V gene TRBV5-6; D remains unclear. The CDR3 runs 15 residues. V lost 4 bases and J lost 10, with 18 bases in between. Looked up from germline, CDR1 is SGHDT and CDR2 is YYEEEE. The CDR3, as DNA: TGTGCCAGCAGCGTTTACCGGGCACCCATCTCACCCCTCCACTTT. This gives the protein CASSVYRAPISPLHF.

The J gene is TRBJ2-5, the V gene TRBV20-1; no firm D call. V lost 6 bases and J lost 5, with 16 bases in between. Germline lookup yields CDR1 DFQATT and CDR2 SNEGSKA (reference sequence). There are 13 residues in the CDR3. The CDR3 DNA follows: TGCAGTGCCACCATGCCGGGCCGGGAGACCCAGTACTTC. As protein: CSATMPGRETQYF.

The gene calls are TRBV6-1 and TRBJ1-6; a possible D gene is TRBD1 (5 bases). The CDR3 totals 16 residues. V lost 6 bases and J 10 bases, leaving 22 bases between the germline ends. Germline assignment: CDR1 MNHNS and CDR2 SASEGT. The CDR3 DNA reads as TGTGCCAGCAGGAGGGGATCAGGAGGGCTTCTGTCACCCCTCCACTTT. Translating it yields CASRRGSGGLLSPLHF.